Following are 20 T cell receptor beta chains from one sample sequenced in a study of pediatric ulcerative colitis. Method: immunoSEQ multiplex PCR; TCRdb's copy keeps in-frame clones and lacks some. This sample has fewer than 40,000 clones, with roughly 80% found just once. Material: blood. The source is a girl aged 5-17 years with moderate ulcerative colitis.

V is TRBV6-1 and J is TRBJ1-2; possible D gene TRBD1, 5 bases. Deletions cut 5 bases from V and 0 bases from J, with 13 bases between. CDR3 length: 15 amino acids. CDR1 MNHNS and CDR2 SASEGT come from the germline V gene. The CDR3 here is CASSPRQSTNYGYTF. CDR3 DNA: TGTGCCAGCAGTCCACGACAGTCGACTAACTATGGCTACACCTTC.

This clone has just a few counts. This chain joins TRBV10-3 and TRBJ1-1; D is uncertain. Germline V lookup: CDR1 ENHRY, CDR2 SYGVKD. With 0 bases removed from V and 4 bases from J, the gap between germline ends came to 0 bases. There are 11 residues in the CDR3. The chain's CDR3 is CAISESTEAFF. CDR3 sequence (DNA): TGTGCCATCAGTGAGTCCACTGAAGCTTTCTTT.

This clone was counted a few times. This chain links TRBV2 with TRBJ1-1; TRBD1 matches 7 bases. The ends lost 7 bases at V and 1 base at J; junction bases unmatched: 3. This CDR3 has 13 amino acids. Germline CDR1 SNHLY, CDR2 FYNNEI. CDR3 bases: TGTGCCAGCACCGGGACAGAGAACACTGAAGCTTTCTTT. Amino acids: CASTGTENTEAFF.

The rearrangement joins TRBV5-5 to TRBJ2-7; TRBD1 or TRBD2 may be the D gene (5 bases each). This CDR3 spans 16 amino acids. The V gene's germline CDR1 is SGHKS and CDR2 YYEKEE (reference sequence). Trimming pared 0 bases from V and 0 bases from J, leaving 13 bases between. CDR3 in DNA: TGTGCCAGCAGCTTGGCAAGTGGGGGAAACTCCTACGAGCAGTACTTC. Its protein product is CASSLASGGNSYEQYF. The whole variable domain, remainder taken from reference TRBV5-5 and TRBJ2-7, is DAGVTQSPTHLIKTRGQQVTLRCSPISGHKSVSWYQQVLGQGPQFIFQYYEKEERGRGNFPDRFSARQFPNYSSELNVNALLLGDSALYLCASSLASGGNSYEQYFGPGTRLTVT.

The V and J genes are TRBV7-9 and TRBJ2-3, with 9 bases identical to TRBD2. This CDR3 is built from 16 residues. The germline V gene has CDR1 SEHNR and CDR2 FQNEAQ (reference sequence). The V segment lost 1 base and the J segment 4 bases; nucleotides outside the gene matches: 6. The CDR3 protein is CASSLVISGSSDTQYF. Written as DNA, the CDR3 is TGTGCCAGCAGCTTAGTTATTAGCGGGAGCTCAGATACGCAGTATTTT.

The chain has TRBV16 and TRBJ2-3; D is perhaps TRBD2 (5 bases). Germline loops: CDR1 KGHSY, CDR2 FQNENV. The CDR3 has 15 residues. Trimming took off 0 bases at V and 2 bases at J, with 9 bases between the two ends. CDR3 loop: CASSQSRGNTDTQYF. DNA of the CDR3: TGTGCCAGCAGCCAATCCAGAGGGAACACAGATACGCAGTATTTT.

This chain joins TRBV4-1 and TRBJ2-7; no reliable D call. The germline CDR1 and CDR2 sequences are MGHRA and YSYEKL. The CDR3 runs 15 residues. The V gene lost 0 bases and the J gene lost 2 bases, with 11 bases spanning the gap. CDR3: CASSQDHPGTYEQYF. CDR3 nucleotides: TGCGCCAGCAGCCAAGATCACCCTGGAACCTACGAGCAGTACTTC.

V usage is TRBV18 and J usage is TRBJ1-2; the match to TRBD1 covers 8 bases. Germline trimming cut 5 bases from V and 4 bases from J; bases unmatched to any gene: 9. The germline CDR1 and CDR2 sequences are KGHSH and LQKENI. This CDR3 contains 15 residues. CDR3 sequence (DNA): TGTGCCAGCTCAGTTCAGGGGGCGCGGCCCTATGGCTACACCTTC. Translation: CASSVQGARPYGYTF.

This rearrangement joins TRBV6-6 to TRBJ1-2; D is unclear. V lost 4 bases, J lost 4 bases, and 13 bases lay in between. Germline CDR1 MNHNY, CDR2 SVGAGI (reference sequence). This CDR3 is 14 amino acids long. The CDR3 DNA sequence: TGTGCCAGCAGTTCCCGCCGCGGGATCTATGGCTACACCTTC. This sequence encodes CASSSRRGIYGYTF.

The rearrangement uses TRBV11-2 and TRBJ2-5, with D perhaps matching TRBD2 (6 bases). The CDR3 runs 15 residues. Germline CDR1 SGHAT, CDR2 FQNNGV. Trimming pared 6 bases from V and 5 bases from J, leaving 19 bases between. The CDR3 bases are TGTGCCAGCAGTTCGGGGGTCGGAACCCGGGAGACCCAGTACTTC. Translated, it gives CASSSGVGTRETQYF.

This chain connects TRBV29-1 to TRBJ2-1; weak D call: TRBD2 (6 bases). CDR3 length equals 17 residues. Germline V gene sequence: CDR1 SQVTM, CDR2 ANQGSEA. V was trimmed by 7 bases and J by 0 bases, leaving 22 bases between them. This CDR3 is CSAGGTRNRSSYNEQFF. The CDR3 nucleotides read TGCAGCGCCGGCGGGACCCGCAATCGTAGCTCCTACAATGAGCAGTTCTTC.

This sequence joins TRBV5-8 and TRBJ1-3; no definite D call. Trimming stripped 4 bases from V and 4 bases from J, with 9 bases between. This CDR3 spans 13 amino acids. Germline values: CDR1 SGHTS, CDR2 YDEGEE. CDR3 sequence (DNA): TGTGCCAGCAGCGGGCTCCAGGGAAACACCATATATTTT. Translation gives CASSGLQGNTIYF.

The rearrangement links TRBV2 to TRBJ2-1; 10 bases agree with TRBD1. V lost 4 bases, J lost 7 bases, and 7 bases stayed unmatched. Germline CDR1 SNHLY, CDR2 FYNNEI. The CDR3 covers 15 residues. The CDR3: CASSGTGGVVNEQFF. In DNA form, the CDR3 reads TGTGCCAGCAGTGGGACAGGGGGGGTCGTGAATGAGCAGTTCTTC. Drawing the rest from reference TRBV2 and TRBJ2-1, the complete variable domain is EPEVTQTPSHQVTQMGQEVILRCVPISNHLYFYWYRQILGQKVEFLVSFYNNEISEKSEIFDDQFSVERPDGSNFTLKIRSTKLEDSAMYFCASSGTGGVVNEQFFGPGTRLTVL.

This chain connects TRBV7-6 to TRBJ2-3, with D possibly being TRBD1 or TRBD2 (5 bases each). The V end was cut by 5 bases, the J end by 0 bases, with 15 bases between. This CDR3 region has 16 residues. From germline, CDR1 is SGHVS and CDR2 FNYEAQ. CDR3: CASSLLYRGSTDTQYF. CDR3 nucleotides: TGTGCCAGCAGCCTCCTCTACCGGGGCAGCACAGATACGCAGTATTTT.

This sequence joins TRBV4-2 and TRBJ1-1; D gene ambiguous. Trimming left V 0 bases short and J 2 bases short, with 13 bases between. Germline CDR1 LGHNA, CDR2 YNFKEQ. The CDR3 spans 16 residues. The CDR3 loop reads CASSQDRASKNTEAFF. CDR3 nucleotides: TGTGCCAGCAGCCAAGATCGTGCCAGCAAAAACACTGAAGCTTTCTTT.

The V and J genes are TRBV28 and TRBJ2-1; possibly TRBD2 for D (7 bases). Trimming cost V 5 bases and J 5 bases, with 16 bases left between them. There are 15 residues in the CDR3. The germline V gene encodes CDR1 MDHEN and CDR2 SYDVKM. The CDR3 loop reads CASSPGGPRDNEQFF. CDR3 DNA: TGTGCCAGCAGTCCCGGGGGGCCCCGTGACAATGAGCAGTTCTTC.

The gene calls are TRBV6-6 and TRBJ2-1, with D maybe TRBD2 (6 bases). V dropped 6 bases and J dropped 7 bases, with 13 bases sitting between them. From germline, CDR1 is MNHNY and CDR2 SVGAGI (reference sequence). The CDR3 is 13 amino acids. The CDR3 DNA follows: TGTGCCAGCAGGCAGGTAGCGGCGAATGAGCAGTTCTTC. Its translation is CASRQVAANEQFF.

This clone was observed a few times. The CDR3 nucleotides are TGTGCCAGCAGTGCTAGCCGGTCTAGGAATGGCTACACCTTC. Translated, it gives CASSASRSRNGYTF. This chain uses TRBV6-1 with TRBJ1-2; D ambiguous. The CDR3 length is 14 residues. V lost 4 bases and J lost 6, with 15 bases in between. Germline CDR1 and CDR2: MNHNS and SASEGT.

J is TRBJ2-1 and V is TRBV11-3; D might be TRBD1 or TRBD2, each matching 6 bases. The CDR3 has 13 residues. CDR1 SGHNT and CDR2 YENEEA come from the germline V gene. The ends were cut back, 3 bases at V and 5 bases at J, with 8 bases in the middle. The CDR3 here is CASSFRGDNEQFF. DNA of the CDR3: TGTGCCAGCAGCTTTAGGGGGGACAATGAGCAGTTCTTC.

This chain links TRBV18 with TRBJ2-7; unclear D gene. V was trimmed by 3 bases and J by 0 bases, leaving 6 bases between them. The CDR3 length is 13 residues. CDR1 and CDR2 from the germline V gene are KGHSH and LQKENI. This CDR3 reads CASSPQSSYEQYF. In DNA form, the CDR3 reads TGTGCCAGCTCACCGCAGTCCTCCTACGAGCAGTACTTC.